Sequencing of this TCR beta chain was carried out in a study of blood T cells in healthy people across ages. In the case of this clonotype: The junction shows a germline mismatch at one end, possibly a read error.

Together with a sample-barcoded 5' primer, a J-beta primer mix was included in a second PCR lasting 7 to 11 cycles. TCRdb ran MiXCR on the 5' RACE reads and lists one entry per CDR3 protein. The sample records 600,000 to 850,000 distinct CDR3 sequences, 43% being singletons. The CDR3 has 11 amino acids. Germline V gene data show CDR1 as SEHNR and CDR2 as FQNEAQ (reference sequence). This TCR was recovered from a woman aged 55-75 years in good health. V and J are TRBV7-9 and TRBJ2-5, with no clear D. The sequencing sample was made of blood. This chain's CDR3 is CASRWEEAQYF. The CDR3 bases are TGTGCCAGCAGGTGGGAAGAGGCCCAGTACTTC. The full variable domain, in which reference TRBV7-9 and TRBJ2-5 provide the parts outside the CDR3, is DTGVSQNPRHKITKRGQNVTFRCDPISEHNRLYWYRQTLGQGPEFLTYFQNEAQLEKSRLLSDRFSAERPKGSFSTLEIQRTEQGDSAMYLCASRWEEAQYFGPGTRLLVL.